What follows is one TCR beta chain and its context. What it binds is unknown. A multiplex PCR was run with 60 Vbeta primers and 13 Jbeta primers. Produced via immunoSEQ multiplex PCR; TCRdb's table is partial and in-frame only. The sample spans around 36,000 clones; the ten largest clones claim more than 3%. The CDR3 runs to 15 residues. CDR1 and CDR2 from the germline V gene are MNHEY and SVGAGI. V lost 6 bases to trimming and J lost 1 base, with 15 bases between them. This entry belongs to a study of cytomegalovirus exposure and HLA in healthy donors. General study results and limits: It was in a later analysis that TCR association rates were seen to vary by HLA locus, highest for DRB1 and lowest for HLA-C. The likely explanation for a cluster of highly shared sequence variants was sequencing artifact. Fewer N-insertions than the approximately 700-donor mean were reportedly shown by an Asian-associated ancestry cluster in a later analysis.

The receptor was derived from a woman aged 30 to 39 in good health and CMV-seropositive. Sample: PBMCs. V and J are TRBV6-5 and TRBJ1-2; D unresolved. The DNA of the CDR3 is TGTGCCAGCAGCCCCAGGAGGGATATTAACTATGGCTACACCTTC. Its translation is CASSPRRDINYGYTF.